This TCR beta chain was sequenced for a study of cytomegalovirus exposure and HLA in healthy donors. General study results and limits: High sensitivity and specificity were reportedly achieved when the classifier diagnosed cytomegalovirus status. Cytomegalovirus association was assigned to over 150 TCR beta chains.

CDR3 length equals 14 residues. V gave up 0 bases and J gave up 6 bases, with 8 bases separating them. Germline V gene lookup returns CDR1 MNHEY and CDR2 SMNVEV (reference sequence). A word on this clone: Antigen unknown.

The repertoire was sequenced with immunoSEQ multiplex PCR; TCRdb's copy has only in-frame clones and lacks some. Of 68,000 or so clones in the sample, roughly nine tenths were seen once. The donors were in the approximately 120-subject validation cohort; that cohort was separate from the roughly 700-subject first cohort. Material: PBMCs. The origin of this receptor is a man between 18 and 35 years old in good health and CMV-seronegative. The chain combines TRBV27 with TRBJ2-2; TRBD2 is a possible D gene (6 bases). As DNA, the CDR3 is TGTGCCAGCAGTTTATCCTGGGGGGCCGGGGAGCTGTTTTTT. This translates into CASSLSWGAGELFF.